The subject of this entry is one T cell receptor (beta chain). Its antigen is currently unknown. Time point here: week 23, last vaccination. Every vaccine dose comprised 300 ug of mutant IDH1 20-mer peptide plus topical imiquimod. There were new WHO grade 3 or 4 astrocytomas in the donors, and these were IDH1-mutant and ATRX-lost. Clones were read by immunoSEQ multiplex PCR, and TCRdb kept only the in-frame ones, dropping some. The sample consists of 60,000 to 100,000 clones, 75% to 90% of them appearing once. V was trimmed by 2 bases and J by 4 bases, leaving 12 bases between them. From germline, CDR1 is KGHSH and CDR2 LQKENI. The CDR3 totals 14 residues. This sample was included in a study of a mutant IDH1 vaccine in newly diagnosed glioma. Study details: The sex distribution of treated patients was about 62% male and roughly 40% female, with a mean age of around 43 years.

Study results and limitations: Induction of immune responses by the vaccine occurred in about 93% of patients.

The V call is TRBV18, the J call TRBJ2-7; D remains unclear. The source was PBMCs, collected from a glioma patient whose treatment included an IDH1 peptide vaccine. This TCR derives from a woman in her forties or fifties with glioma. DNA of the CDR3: TGTGCCAGCTCACCATCGTCCAGACCTTACGAGCAGTACTTC. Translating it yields CASSPSSRPYEQYF.